A single sample is the source of the 19 T cell receptor beta chains below, sequenced in a study of blood T cell repertoires in COVID-19. Sequencing used immunoSEQ multiplex PCR; TCRdb keeps in-frame clones, though not all of them. Here the sample spans about 73,000 clones, roughly 84% being singletons. Sequencing input: peripheral blood. The origin of the receptors is an elderly man with active or convalescent COVID-19.

The V gene is TRBV6-5, the J gene TRBJ2-7; a weak D match, TRBD1 (6 bases). This CDR3 is 13 amino acids long. The germline CDR1 and CDR2 sequences are MNHEY and SVGAGI. Deletions cut 7 bases from V and 1 base from J, with 11 bases between. The DNA for the CDR3 is TGTGCCAGCACAGGGGATGGGTCCTACGAGCAGTACTTC. As protein: CASTGDGSYEQYF.

The chain has TRBV18 and TRBJ2-5, with D possibly TRBD1 on 5 matching bases. The CDR3 is 14 amino acids. Trimming left V 2 bases short and J 5 bases short, with 12 bases between. Germline assignment: CDR1 KGHSH and CDR2 LQKENI. The chain's CDR3 is CASSPGATFETQYF. Written as DNA, the CDR3 is TGTGCCAGCTCACCAGGGGCCACGTTCGAGACCCAGTACTTC.

This clone was picked up one time. The chain links TRBV20-1 to TRBJ2-7, with D possibly being TRBD1 (6 bases). The CDR3 loop spans 13 amino acids. V lost 3 bases, J lost 6 bases, and 15 bases lay in between. The V gene's germline CDR1 is DFQATT and CDR2 SNEGSKA (reference sequence). The CDR3 region is CSASLQGLGEQYF. The CDR3 DNA reads as TGCAGTGCTAGTCTGCAGGGGCTTGGCGAGCAGTACTTC.

The rearrangement links TRBV7-6 to TRBJ2-3; D is undetermined. Deletions cut 1 base from V and 1 base from J, with 9 bases between. The germline gives CDR1 SGHVS, CDR2 FNYEAQ. This CDR3 contains 15 residues. The chain's CDR3 is CASSLENTRTDTQYF. CDR3 nucleotide sequence: TGTGCCAGCAGCTTAGAAAACACCCGCACAGATACGCAGTATTTT. Filled out from reference TRBV7-6 and TRBJ2-3, the complete variable domain reads GAGVSQSPRYKVTKRGQDVALRCDPISGHVSLYWYRQALGQGPEFLTYFNYEAQQDKSGLPNDRFSAERPEGSISTLTIQRTEQRDSAMYRCASSLENTRTDTQYFGPGTRLTVL.

This clone appeared a single time. This rearrangement joins TRBV3-1 (or the pseudogene TRBV3-2) to TRBJ1-1; no clear D. CDR1 LGHDT and CDR2 YNNKEL come from the germline V gene (reference sequence). Trimming took off 0 bases at V and 7 bases at J, with 6 bases between the two ends. The CDR3 sequence is 12 residues long. The CDR3 spells CASSQDLGEAFF. CDR3 bases: TGTGCCAGCAGCCAAGATCTCGGTGAAGCTTTCTTT.

CDR3 residues: CASSSGTGGNQPQHF. In DNA form, the CDR3 reads TGTGCCAGCAGTTCTGGGACAGGGGGCAATCAGCCCCAGCATTTT. V is TRBV28 and J is TRBJ1-5; 10 nucleotides line up with TRBD1. With V trimmed by 4 bases and J by 2 bases, 2 bases remained unmatched. CDR1 is MDHEN, CDR2 SYDVKM, per germline. This CDR3 is built from 15 residues.

The table lists this clone with a few counts. The CDR3 DNA reads TGTGCCAGCAGCTTAGGTCGCAGAACTAATGAAAAACTGTTTTTT. Translation: CASSLGRRTNEKLFF. The rearrangement links TRBV7-6 to TRBJ1-4; D unresolved. V dropped 1 base and J dropped 1 base, with 7 bases sitting between them. Germline CDR1 and CDR2: SGHVS and FNYEAQ. The CDR3 sequence is 15 residues long.

The chain couples TRBV4-1 to TRBJ1-5; 9 bases are shared with TRBD1. The CDR3 sequence is 14 residues long. The V and J ends lost 4 bases and 4 bases, in that order; junction bases with no gene match: 2. Germline-derived CDR1 and CDR2 are MGHRA and YSYEKL. The CDR3 is CASSLGTGNQPQHF. The CDR3 bases are TGCGCCAGCAGCCTTGGGACAGGGAATCAGCCCCAGCATTTT.

This chain uses TRBV19 with TRBJ2-1; 12 bases map to TRBD2. The CDR3 loop spans 16 amino acids. V gave up 6 bases and J gave up 2 bases; unmatched junction bases: 5. Germline assignment: CDR1 LNHDA and CDR2 SQIVND (reference sequence). The CDR3 region is CASRATSGSPYNEQFF. The DNA of the CDR3 is TGTGCCAGTAGGGCGACTAGCGGGAGCCCCTACAATGAGCAGTTCTTC. The full variable domain, its missing parts supplied by reference TRBV19 and TRBJ2-1, is DGGITQSPKYLFRKEGQNVTLSCEQNLNHDAMYWYRQDPGQGLRLIYYSQIVNDFQKGDIAEGYSVSREKKESFPLTVTSAQKNPTAFYLCASRATSGSPYNEQFFGPGTRLTVL.

V usage is TRBV19 and J usage is TRBJ1-5; D unclear. The CDR3 length is 13 residues. V was pared by 6 bases and J by 1 base, with 7 bases between. Germline V gives CDR1 LNHDA, CDR2 SQIVND (reference sequence). CDR3: CASRGESNQPQHF. The CDR3 DNA follows: TGTGCCAGTAGGGGAGAAAGCAATCAGCCCCAGCATTTT.

V gene TRBV5-1 combines with J gene TRBJ1-6; 8 nucleotides match TRBD1. From germline, CDR1 is SGHRS and CDR2 YFSETQ. CDR3 length equals 15 residues. J was trimmed by 14 bases and V by 5 bases; bases with no gene match: 15. CDR3 sequence reads: CASRFDRGGDLTLHF. The DNA of the CDR3 is TGCGCCAGCAGGTTCGACAGGGGAGGGGACCTCACCCTCCACTTT.

The V call is TRBV5-6, the J call TRBJ2-7; 9 bases align to TRBD1. The CDR3 has 16 residues. Germline CDR1 and CDR2: SGHDT and YYEEEE. J lost 9 bases, V lost 0 bases, and 13 bases had no gene match. The CDR3 DNA is TGTGCCAGCAGCTTGGGTTATCGGACAGGGGAGTACTGGCAGTACTTC. It is translated as CASSLGYRTGEYWQYF.

This sequence joins TRBV18 and TRBJ2-5; TRBD1 aligns across 8 bases. This CDR3 has 14 amino acids. V lost 1 base to trimming and J lost 5 bases; unmatched junction nucleotides: 3. Germline V gives CDR1 KGHSH, CDR2 LQKENI. The CDR3 here is CASSPLGQGETQYF. CDR3 sequence (DNA): TGTGCCAGCTCACCACTAGGACAGGGTGAGACCCAGTACTTC. The full variable domain, in which reference TRBV18 and TRBJ2-5 provide the parts outside the CDR3, is NAGVMQNPRHLVRRRGQEARLRCSPMKGHSHVYWYRQLPEEGLKFMVYLQKENIIDESGMPKERFSAEFPKEGPSILRIQQVVRGDSAAYFCASSPLGQGETQYFGPGTRLLVL.

The V gene is TRBV10-3, the J gene TRBJ2-5, with TRBD1 identical over 8 bases. The CDR3 consists of 14 residues. Germline CDR1 is ENHRY and CDR2 is SYGVKD. Germline trimming cut 10 bases from V and 2 bases from J; bases unmatched to any gene: 9. CDR3 loop: CATGANRGQETQYF. The DNA of the CDR3 is TGTGCCACCGGAGCGAACAGGGGGCAAGAGACCCAGTACTTC.

The rearrangement joins TRBV10-1 to TRBJ1-5, with 11 nucleotides matching TRBD1. The CDR3 is 18 residues long. Trimming removed 2 bases from V and 2 bases from J; junction bases left unmatched: 8. The germline gives CDR1 WNHNN, CDR2 SYGVQD (reference sequence). The CDR3 DNA is TGCGCCAGCAGTGAGCCGGGACAGGGGGATTTAGGCAATCAGCCCCAGCATTTT. It encodes CASSEPGQGDLGNQPQHF.

The DNA of the CDR3 is TGTGCCAGCACCCGACTTGCAGCTTTAAAGACCCAGTACTTC. The encoded protein is CASTRLAALKTQYF. The chain uses TRBV11-2 and TRBJ2-5; no clear D gene. This CDR3 spans 14 amino acids. V lost 7 bases and J lost 6, with 18 bases in between. Germline assignment: CDR1 SGHAT and CDR2 FQNNGV. The full variable domain, in which reference TRBV11-2 and TRBJ2-5 provide the parts outside the CDR3, is EAGVAQSPRYKIIEKRQSVAFWCNPISGHATLYWYQQILGQGPKLLIQFQNNGVVDDSQLPKDRFSAERLKGVDSTLKIQPAKLEDSAVYLCASTRLAALKTQYFGPGTRLLVL.

The table lists this clone with a few counts. The chain recombines TRBV20-1 with TRBJ1-2, with a possible D match to TRBD1 (5 bases). Trimming left V 3 bases short and J 4 bases short, with 15 bases between. The CDR3 contains 14 residues. Germline loops: CDR1 DFQATT, CDR2 SNEGSKA (reference sequence). CDR3 region: CSASPRAVGYGYTF. The CDR3 DNA reads as TGCAGTGCTAGTCCCAGGGCGGTTGGCTATGGCTACACCTTC.

The rearrangement links TRBV15 to TRBJ2-3; a possible D gene is TRBD2 (5 bases). The CDR3 sequence is 16 residues long. Trimming took 1 base from V and 0 from J, leaving 11 bases between them. CDR1 is LNHNV and CDR2 is YYDKDF in the germline V gene (reference sequence). CDR3 nucleotides: TGTGCCACCAGCAGAGGAAGAGGGTCTAGCACAGATACGCAGTATTTT. Amino acid sequence: CATSRGRGSSTDTQYF.

The rearrangement links TRBV6-2 or TRBV6-3 to TRBJ2-5; 10 positions match TRBD1. CDR3 size: 14 residues. CDR1 and CDR2 (germline): MNHEY, SVGEGT. The junction had 4 bases not matched to a gene; V was cut back by 2 bases and J by 7 bases. The CDR3 sequence is CASSYSRQGATQYF. DNA for the CDR3: TGTGCCAGCAGTTACAGTAGACAGGGGGCGACCCAGTACTTC.